Shown below are 4 T cell receptor beta chains from a single sample sequenced in a study of control samples from healthy donors and cancer patients. Repertoires were generated with immunoSEQ multiplex PCR, while TCRdb's copy carries only in-frame clones and drops some. The sample shows about 97,000 clones, about 90% of them seen only once. Sequenced input: blood. Receptors were obtained from a woman in her late teens or twenties in good health.

V and J are TRBV28 and TRBJ2-7; D remains unclear. The CDR3 length is 11 residues. Per germline, CDR1 MDHEN and CDR2 SYDVKM. V lost 6 bases and J lost 3, with 6 bases in between. CDR3 DNA sequence: TGTGCCAGCAGCCGAGTCTACGAGCAGTACTTC. Protein: CASSRVYEQYF. The full variable domain, with the rest looked up from reference TRBV28 and TRBJ2-7, is DVKVTQSSRYLVKRTGEKVFLECVQDMDHENMFWYRQDPGLGLRLIYFSYDVKMKEKGDIPEGYSVSREKKERFSLILESASTNQTSMYLCASSRVYEQYFGPGTRLTVT.

The V gene is TRBV3-1 (or the pseudogene TRBV3-2), the J gene TRBJ2-3, with 9 nucleotides matching TRBD1. Germline V gene lookup returns CDR1 LGHDT and CDR2 YNNKEL (reference sequence). Trimming took 8 bases from V and 1 from J; bases not matched to a gene: 7. The CDR3 runs to 15 residues. Here the CDR3 DNA reads TGTGCCAGCCTACACAGGGGGCGCGGCACAGATACGCAGTATTTT. As protein: CASLHRGRGTDTQYF.

In DNA form, the CDR3 reads TGTGCCAGCAGTGTTATGGGACTCGGACAGATCAATCAGCCCCAGCATTTT. Its protein product is CASSVMGLGQINQPQHF. V and J are TRBV28 and TRBJ1-5; D may be TRBD1 (6 bases). The germline gives CDR1 MDHEN, CDR2 SYDVKM. CDR3 length equals 17 residues. The V and J ends lost 5 bases and 3 bases respectively, with 20 bases between them.

The chain has TRBV9 and TRBJ2-3, with D perhaps matching TRBD1 (5 bases). The CDR3 covers 18 residues. Trimming removed 4 bases from V and 3 bases from J, with 24 bases in between. In germline, CDR1 is SGDLS, CDR2 YYNGEE. The CDR3 DNA is TGTGCCAGCAGCCCTACCCAGGGCTTCTCTGCGAGGACAGATACGCAGTATTTT. Protein: CASSPTQGFSARTDTQYF.